This T cell receptor beta chain emerged from a study of T cell changes during pregnancy in multiple sclerosis. J gave up 3 bases and V 4 bases, and 15 bases lay outside the gene matches. Per germline, CDR1 MDHEN and CDR2 SYDVKM. The CDR3 has 20 amino acids. This clone occurred once. TCRdb's copy holds only in-frame clones and misses some; the assay was immunoSEQ multiplex PCR. This table holds around 70,000 clones, 80% to 95% found once. The chain has TRBV28 and TRBJ2-6; 10 bases align to TRBD1. Sequences were derived from peripheral blood, sampled in the second trimester of pregnancy. The sequence was obtained from a female donor with multiple sclerosis, enrolled in a pregnancy study. In nucleotides, the CDR3 is TGTGCCAGCAGTTCACCACTCATACCGGGACAGGGGATTGGGGCCAACGTCCTGACTTTC. This translates into CASSSPLIPGQGIGANVLTF.